What follows are 30 T cell receptor beta chains derived from one specimen sequenced in a study of CXCR3-negative and CXCR3-positive naive CD8 T cells. The antigens of these receptors remain unknown. All TRB cDNA libraries came from 5' RACE performed with UMI labels. TCRdb reprocessed the 5' RACE reads and keeps a single row for each CDR3 protein, giving no DNA. The sample totals about 120,000 distinct CDR3 sequences. Study outcomes and limitations: Naive cells that were CXCR3-positive had more hydrophobic TRB CDR3s (compared with CXCR3-negative naive cells).

The sample taken for sequencing was naive CXCR3+ CD8+ T cells from blood. The subset denotes: CD45RO-CCR7+CD27+CD95- naive CD8+ T cells expressing CXCR3 (TNR3+). The receptors shown here come from a human donor in good health. Some clones in this sample may be carry-over from other donors' samples.

The V call is TRBV12-3 or TRBV12-4, the J call TRBJ1-1. This CDR3 is built from 14 residues. CDR3 in amino acids: CASSFHWSNTEAFF.

The chain has TRBV7-9 and TRBJ2-2; there is no DNA to check the TCRdb D call of TRBD1. The CDR3 runs 15 residues. The germline V gene has CDR1 SEHNR and CDR2 FQNEAQ (reference sequence). CDR3 protein: CASSLAGTTTGELFF.

The rearrangement uses TRBV7-3 and TRBJ1-1; TCRdb names TRBD1, which stays unverified in the absence of DNA. CDR1 is SGHTA, CDR2 FQGTGA, per germline. The length of the CDR3 is 14 residues. This CDR3 is CASSLGVQGTEAFF.

The chain joins TRBV20-1 to TRBJ1-2. The CDR3 contains 11 residues. Germline assignment: CDR1 DFQATT and CDR2 SNEGSKA (reference sequence). The CDR3 spells CSAFLQRGYTF.

V is TRBV5-5 and J is TRBJ2-7. Germline loops: CDR1 SGHKS, CDR2 YYEKEE (reference sequence). The CDR3 is 13 amino acids. The CDR3: CASSWGIDHEQYF.

The chain recombines TRBV28 with TRBJ2-5; checking the TCRdb D call of TRBD1 is not possible without DNA. Germline V gene data show CDR1 as MDHEN and CDR2 as SYDVKM. The CDR3 contains 13 residues. The CDR3 spells CASSYRGQETQYF.

V gene TRBV9 combines with J gene TRBJ2-5; TCRdb outputs TRBD1, but without DNA this stays unchecked. The germline V gene has CDR1 SGDLS and CDR2 YYNGEE. This CDR3 has 16 residues. The chain's CDR3 is CASSVSGGEAGETQYF.

The chain uses TRBV5-1 and TRBJ2-7; absent DNA, TCRdb's TRBD2 call cannot be checked. This CDR3 has 15 residues. CDR1 and CDR2 from the germline V gene are SGHRS and YFSETQ. CDR3 in amino acids: CASSQLSGGINGQYF.

The chain is built from TRBV12-3 or TRBV12-4 and TRBJ2-7; TCRdb's D call, TRBD1, is unchecked because there is no DNA. CDR3 length equals 16 residues. This CDR3 is CASRGSWDRGSYEQYF.

V usage is TRBV27 and J usage is TRBJ1-2; there is no DNA to check the TCRdb D call of TRBD1. The CDR3 is 13 amino acids. CDR1 and CDR2 from the germline V gene are MNHEY and SMNVEV (reference sequence). The CDR3 sequence is CASSLYGAYGYTF.

CDR3: CASSWIGGRTETQYF. The chain recombines TRBV5-1 with TRBJ2-5; TCRdb returns TRBD2, unconfirmable since there is no DNA. CDR1 SGHRS and CDR2 YFSETQ come from the germline V gene. The CDR3 has 15 amino acids.

This chain joins TRBV14 and TRBJ2-2; the TCRdb call, TRBD1, lacks DNA for checking. CDR1 is SGHDN, CDR2 FVKESK, per germline. The length of the CDR3 is 17 residues. CDR3 in amino acids: CASSQDLGGGNTGELFF.

The chain employs TRBV7-8 and TRBJ2-1; the D call from TCRdb, TRBD2, cannot be confirmed without DNA. The CDR3 loop spans 16 amino acids. In germline, CDR1 is SGHVS, CDR2 FQNEAQ. The CDR3 is CASSLVGGTTANEQFF.

This chain links TRBV7-9 with TRBJ2-5; TCRdb lists TRBD2, though no DNA is available to test this call. The CDR3 totals 13 residues. Germline V CDR1 and CDR2: SEHNR, FQNEAQ (reference sequence). CDR3: CASRGPYQETQYF. Combining the CDR3 with reference TRBV7-9 and TRBJ2-5 gives the whole variable domain DTGVSQNPRHKITKRGQNVTFRCDPISEHNRLYWYRQTLGQGPEFLTYFQNEAQLEKSRLLSDRFSAERPKGSFSTLEIQRTEQGDSAMYLCASRGPYQETQYFGPGTRLLVL.

The V and J genes are TRBV11-2 and TRBJ2-1; TCRdb names TRBD2, which stays unverified in the absence of DNA. Germline loops: CDR1 SGHAT, CDR2 FQNNGV. The CDR3 spans 19 residues. The CDR3: CASSPPGGLAGVVSNEQFF.

V gene TRBV6-6 combines with J gene TRBJ2-1. Per germline, CDR1 MNHNY and CDR2 SVGAGI (reference sequence). This CDR3 has 12 residues. The CDR3 protein is CASSYSRNEQFF.

The rearrangement uses TRBV7-8 and TRBJ2-7; TCRdb's assignment of TRBD1 cannot be checked, as there is no DNA. The CDR3 length is 15 residues. Germline V lookup: CDR1 SGHVS, CDR2 FQNEAQ. The CDR3 region is CASSLVGTGDYEQYF.

The chain employs TRBV4-1 and TRBJ2-7; the TCRdb call, TRBD2, lacks DNA for checking. This CDR3 region has 14 residues. Germline CDR1 reads MGHRA; CDR2 reads YSYEKL. This CDR3 is CASSQDRASHEQYF.

The V gene is TRBV4-1, the J gene TRBJ1-2; the TCRdb D gene call, TRBD1, has no DNA to confirm it. CDR1 and CDR2 (germline): MGHRA, YSYEKL. There are 16 residues in the CDR3. This CDR3 reads CASSQAQTGESYGYTF.

The chain combines TRBV29-1 with TRBJ2-1; TCRdb selects TRBD1, and the lack of DNA leaves this call unchecked. Germline V lookup: CDR1 SQVTM, CDR2 ANQGSEA. The CDR3 extends over 15 amino acids. The CDR3 sequence: CSGTGGAGSYNEQFF.

The V call is TRBV2, the J call TRBJ1-5; TCRdb selects TRBD1, and the lack of DNA leaves this call unchecked. Germline values: CDR1 SNHLY, CDR2 FYNNEI. The CDR3 is 15 residues long. The CDR3 reads CASSEAQTGVQPQHF.

The genes are TRBV7-2 and TRBJ2-3; TCRdb picks TRBD2, but there is no DNA to check that call. The germline V gene encodes CDR1 SGHTA and CDR2 FQGNSA. The CDR3 extends over 13 amino acids. The CDR3 reads CASREGPADTQYF.

J is TRBJ1-1 and V is TRBV7-9; TCRdb names TRBD1, which stays unverified in the absence of DNA. The CDR3 totals 14 residues. Germline V gene data show CDR1 as SEHNR and CDR2 as FQNEAQ (reference sequence). This CDR3 is CASSLERAHTEAFF.

This chain links TRBV28 with TRBJ2-7; with no DNA, the TCRdb D assignment of TRBD1 cannot be verified. The CDR3 is 15 amino acids. Germline CDR1 reads MDHEN; CDR2 reads SYDVKM. CDR3 protein: CASSLEGTLAYEQYF.

Here the CDR3 reads CASSYYGQTSYEQYF. The V call is TRBV6-2 or TRBV6-3, the J call TRBJ2-7; without DNA, the TCRdb call of TRBD1 cannot be checked. This CDR3 has 15 amino acids. Germline V gives CDR1 MNHEY, CDR2 SVGEGT.

V is TRBV20-1 and J is TRBJ1-2; the D call from TCRdb, TRBD1, cannot be confirmed without DNA. Germline V CDR1 and CDR2: DFQATT, SNEGSKA (reference sequence). The CDR3 is 17 amino acids. The CDR3: CSARFGTGTSYFSGYTF.

The chain carries TRBV7-2 and TRBJ2-5. CDR1 and CDR2 (germline): SGHTA, FQGNSA. This CDR3 spans 12 amino acids. CDR3 protein: CASSAGPSPQYF.

The rearrangement uses TRBV13 and TRBJ1-1; TCRdb indicates TRBD1, and absent DNA this call remains unverified. Germline CDR1 and CDR2: PRHDT and FYEKMQ (reference sequence). The CDR3 length is 16 residues. The CDR3 spells CASSLGTWQGGTEAFF.

The J gene is TRBJ2-2, the V gene TRBV25-1; as DNA is missing, the TRBD2 call by TCRdb cannot be tested. Germline CDR1 is MGHDK and CDR2 is SYGVNS. The CDR3 has 16 residues. The CDR3 protein is CASSENSGGPFGELFF.

The chain combines TRBV19 with TRBJ2-3; lacking DNA, the TRBD2 call made by TCRdb goes unchecked. This CDR3 contains 16 residues. Germline CDR1 is LNHDA and CDR2 is SQIVND (reference sequence). CDR3: CASSIASGGAGDTQYF.